This TCR beta chain is from a study of response to subunit inactivated influenza vaccine. TCRdb processed the RT-PCR reads anew with MiXCR; each CDR3 protein has one entry. The sample holds fewer than 250,000 distinct CDR3 sequences, around 15% seen once. Germline V gives CDR1 SEHNR, CDR2 FQNEAQ (reference sequence). The V gene lost 1 base and the J gene lost 2 bases, with 13 bases spanning the gap. This CDR3 region has 16 residues. Specimen: CD8+ T cells sorted from PBMCs, collected roughly 5 days after vaccination. The chain employs TRBV7-9 and TRBJ2-3; possible D gene TRBD1, 5 bases. This receptor was taken from a man aged 50 to 60 who received an inactivated influenza vaccine. CDR3 residues: CASSLGVGLNTDTQYF. CDR3 DNA: TGTGCCAGCAGCTTAGGAGTGGGGCTAAACACAGATACGCAGTATTTT.